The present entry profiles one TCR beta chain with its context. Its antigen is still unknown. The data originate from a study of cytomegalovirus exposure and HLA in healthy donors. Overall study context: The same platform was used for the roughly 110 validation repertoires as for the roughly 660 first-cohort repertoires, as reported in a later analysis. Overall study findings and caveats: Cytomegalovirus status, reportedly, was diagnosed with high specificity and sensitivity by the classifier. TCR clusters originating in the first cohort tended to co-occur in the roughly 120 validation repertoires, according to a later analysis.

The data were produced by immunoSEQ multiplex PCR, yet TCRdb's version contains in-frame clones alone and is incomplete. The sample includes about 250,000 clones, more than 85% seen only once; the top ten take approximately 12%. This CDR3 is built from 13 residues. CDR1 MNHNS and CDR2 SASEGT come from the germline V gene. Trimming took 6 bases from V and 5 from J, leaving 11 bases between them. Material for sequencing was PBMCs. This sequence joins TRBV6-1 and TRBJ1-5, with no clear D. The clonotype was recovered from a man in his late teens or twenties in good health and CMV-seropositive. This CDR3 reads CASSPTSDQPQHF. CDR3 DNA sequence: TGTGCCAGCAGCCCTACCAGCGATCAGCCCCAGCATTTT.